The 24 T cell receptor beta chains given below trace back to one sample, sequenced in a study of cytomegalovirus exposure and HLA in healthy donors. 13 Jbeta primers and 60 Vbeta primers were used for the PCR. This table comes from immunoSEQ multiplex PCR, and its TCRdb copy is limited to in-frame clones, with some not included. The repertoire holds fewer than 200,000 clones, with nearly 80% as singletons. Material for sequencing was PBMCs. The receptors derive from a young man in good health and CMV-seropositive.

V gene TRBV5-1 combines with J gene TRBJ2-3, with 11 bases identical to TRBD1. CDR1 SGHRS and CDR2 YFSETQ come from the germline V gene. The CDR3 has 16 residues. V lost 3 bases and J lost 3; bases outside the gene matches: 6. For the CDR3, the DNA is TGCGCCAGCAGCTCGTGGACAGGGGGCCCAACAGATACGCAGTATTTT. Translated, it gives CASSSWTGGPTDTQYF.

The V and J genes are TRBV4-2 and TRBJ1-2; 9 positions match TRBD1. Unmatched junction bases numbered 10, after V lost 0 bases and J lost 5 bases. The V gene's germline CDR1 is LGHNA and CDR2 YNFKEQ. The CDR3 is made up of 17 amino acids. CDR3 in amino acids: CASSQDIGTGSFYGYTF. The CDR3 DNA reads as TGTGCCAGCAGCCAAGATATAGGGACAGGGAGTTTTTATGGCTACACCTTC.

For the CDR3, the DNA is TGCGCCAGCAGCTTGAGCGGTACCTGGAGAGATACGCAGTATTTT. It yields the protein CASSLSGTWRDTQYF. The rearrangement joins TRBV5-1 to TRBJ2-3, with D possibly matching TRBD2 (5 bases). Deletions cut 1 base from V and 5 bases from J, with 14 bases between. The CDR3 consists of 15 residues. Germline V gene data show CDR1 as SGHRS and CDR2 as YFSETQ.

The DNA of the CDR3 is TGTGCCAGCAGCTTAGAAGGGGATCGAGGCTACACCTTC. Its protein product is CASSLEGDRGYTF. The chain has TRBV7-9 and TRBJ1-2, with D tentatively TRBD1 (5 bases). V was clipped by 1 base and J by 8 bases, with 11 bases between them. CDR3 length: 13 residues. CDR1 is SEHNR, CDR2 FQNEAQ, per germline (reference sequence).

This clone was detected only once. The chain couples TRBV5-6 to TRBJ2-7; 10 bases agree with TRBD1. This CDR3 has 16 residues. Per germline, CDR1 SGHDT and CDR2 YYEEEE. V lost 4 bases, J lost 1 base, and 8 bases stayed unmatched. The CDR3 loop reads CASSGEGQGNSYEQYF. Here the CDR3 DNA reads TGTGCCAGCAGCGGGGAGGGACAGGGGAATTCCTACGAGCAGTACTTC.

The CDR3 DNA follows: TGTGCCACCAGCAGCAAGACGACTGAATTCACAGATACGCAGTATTTT. Amino acids: CATSSKTTEFTDTQYF. The rearrangement joins TRBV15 to TRBJ2-3; D not certain. The CDR3 contains 16 residues. V gave up 3 bases and J gave up 2 bases, with 15 bases separating them. Germline-derived CDR1 and CDR2 are LNHNV and YYDKDF (reference sequence).

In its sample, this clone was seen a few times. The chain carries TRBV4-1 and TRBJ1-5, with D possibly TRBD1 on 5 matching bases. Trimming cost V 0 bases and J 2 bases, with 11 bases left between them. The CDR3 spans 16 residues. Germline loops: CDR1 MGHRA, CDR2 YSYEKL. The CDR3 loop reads CASSQDRTGGNQPQHF. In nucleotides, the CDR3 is TGCGCCAGCAGCCAAGATCGGACGGGGGGCAATCAGCCCCAGCATTTT.

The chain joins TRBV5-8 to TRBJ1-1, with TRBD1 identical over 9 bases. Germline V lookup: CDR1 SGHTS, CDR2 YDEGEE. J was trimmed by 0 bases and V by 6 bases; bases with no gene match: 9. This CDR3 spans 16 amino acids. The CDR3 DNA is TGTGCCAGCAAGAAGGACAGGGGTTCCATGAACACTGAAGCTTTCTTT. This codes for CASKKDRGSMNTEAFF.

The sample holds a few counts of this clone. The CDR3 sequence is CAISGYRVGNTDTQYF. As DNA, the CDR3 is TGTGCCATCAGTGGATACAGGGTGGGAAACACAGATACGCAGTATTTT. The rearrangement links TRBV10-3 to TRBJ2-3, with D maybe TRBD1 (6 bases). Germline V lookup: CDR1 ENHRY, CDR2 SYGVKD. Trimming removed 4 bases at V and 2 bases at J, with 16 bases between. This CDR3 comprises 16 residues.

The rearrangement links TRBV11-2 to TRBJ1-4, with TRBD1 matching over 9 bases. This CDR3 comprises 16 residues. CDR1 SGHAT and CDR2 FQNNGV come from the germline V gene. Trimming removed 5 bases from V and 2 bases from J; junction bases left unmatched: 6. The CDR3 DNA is TGTGCCAGCAGCAAAGGGACAGGGACGACTAATGAAAAACTGTTTTTT. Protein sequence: CASSKGTGTTNEKLFF. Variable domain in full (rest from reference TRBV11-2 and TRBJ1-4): EAGVAQSPRYKIIEKRQSVAFWCNPISGHATLYWYQQILGQGPKLLIQFQNNGVVDDSQLPKDRFSAERLKGVDSTLKIQPAKLEDSAVYLCASSKGTGTTNEKLFFGSGTQLSVL.

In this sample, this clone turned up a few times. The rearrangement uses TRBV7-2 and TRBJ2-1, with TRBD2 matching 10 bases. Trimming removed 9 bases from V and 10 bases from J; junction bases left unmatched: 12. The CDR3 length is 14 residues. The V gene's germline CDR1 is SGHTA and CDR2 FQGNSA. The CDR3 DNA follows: TGTGCCAGTAAGCGGGGGGGGTCGGTGGAAGAGCAGTTCTTC. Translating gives CASKRGGSVEEQFF.

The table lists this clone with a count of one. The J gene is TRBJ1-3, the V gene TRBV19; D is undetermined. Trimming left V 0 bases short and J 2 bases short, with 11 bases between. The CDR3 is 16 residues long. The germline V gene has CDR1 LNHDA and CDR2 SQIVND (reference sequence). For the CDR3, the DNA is TGTGCCAGTAGTATAGAAGATTGGGCAGCTGGAAACACCATATATTTT. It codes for CASSIEDWAAGNTIYF.

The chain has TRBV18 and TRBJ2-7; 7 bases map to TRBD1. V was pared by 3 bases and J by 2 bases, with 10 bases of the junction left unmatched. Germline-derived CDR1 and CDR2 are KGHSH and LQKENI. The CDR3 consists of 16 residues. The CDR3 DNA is TGTGCCAGCTCACCCCTGGCGACAGGGACAGCCTACGAGCAGTACTTC. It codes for CASSPLATGTAYEQYF.

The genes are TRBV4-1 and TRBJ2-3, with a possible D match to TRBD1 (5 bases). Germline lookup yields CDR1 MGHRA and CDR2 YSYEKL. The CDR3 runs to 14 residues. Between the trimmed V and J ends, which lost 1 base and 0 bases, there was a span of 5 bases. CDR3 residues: CASSQGGSTDTQYF. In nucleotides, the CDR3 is TGCGCCAGCAGCCAAGGGGGCAGCACAGATACGCAGTATTTT.

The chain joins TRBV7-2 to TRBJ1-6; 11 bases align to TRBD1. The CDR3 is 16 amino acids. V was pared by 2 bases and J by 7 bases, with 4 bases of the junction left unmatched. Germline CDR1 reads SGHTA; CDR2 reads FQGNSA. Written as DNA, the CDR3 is TGTGCCAGCAGCTTAACCGGGGACAGGGGGAATTCACCCCTCCACTTT. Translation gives CASSLTGDRGNSPLHF. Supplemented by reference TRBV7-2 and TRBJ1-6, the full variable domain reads GAGVSQSPSNKVTEKGKDVELRCDPISGHTALYWYRQSLGQGLEFLIYFQGNSAPDKSGLPSDRFSAERTGGSVSTLTIQRTQQEDSAVYLCASSLTGDRGNSPLHFGNGTRLTVT.

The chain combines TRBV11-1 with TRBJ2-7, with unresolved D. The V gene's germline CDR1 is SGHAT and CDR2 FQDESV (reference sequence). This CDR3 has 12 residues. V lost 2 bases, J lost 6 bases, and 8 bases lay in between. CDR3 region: CASSLIGLEQYF. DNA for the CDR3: TGTGCCAGCAGCTTAATCGGTCTCGAGCAGTACTTC.

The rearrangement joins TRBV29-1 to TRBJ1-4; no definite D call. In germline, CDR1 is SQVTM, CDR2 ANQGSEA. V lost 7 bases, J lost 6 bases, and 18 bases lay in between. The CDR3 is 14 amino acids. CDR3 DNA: TGCAGCGCGGCTCGTGGGAGTCGGGATGAAAAACTGTTTTTT. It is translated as CSAARGSRDEKLFF.

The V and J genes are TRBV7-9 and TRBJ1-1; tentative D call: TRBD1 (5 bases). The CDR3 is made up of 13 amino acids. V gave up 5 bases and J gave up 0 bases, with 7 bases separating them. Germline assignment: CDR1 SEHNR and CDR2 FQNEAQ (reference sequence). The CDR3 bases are TGTGCCAGCAGCCAGGGCATGAACACTGAAGCTTTCTTT. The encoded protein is CASSQGMNTEAFF.

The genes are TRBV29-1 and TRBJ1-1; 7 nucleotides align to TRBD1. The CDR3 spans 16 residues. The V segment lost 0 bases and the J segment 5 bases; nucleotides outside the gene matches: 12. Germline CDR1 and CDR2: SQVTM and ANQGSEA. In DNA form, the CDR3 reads TGCAGCGTTGAAGATCCCGGACAGGTGCGGGGAACTGAAGCTTTCTTT. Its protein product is CSVEDPGQVRGTEAFF.

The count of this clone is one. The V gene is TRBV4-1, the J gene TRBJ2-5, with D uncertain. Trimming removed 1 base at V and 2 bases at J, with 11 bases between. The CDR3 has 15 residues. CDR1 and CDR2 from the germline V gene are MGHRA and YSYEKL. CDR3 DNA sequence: TGCGCCAGCAGCCAAGCTAGGTCCGTACAAGAGACCCAGTACTTC. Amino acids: CASSQARSVQETQYF.

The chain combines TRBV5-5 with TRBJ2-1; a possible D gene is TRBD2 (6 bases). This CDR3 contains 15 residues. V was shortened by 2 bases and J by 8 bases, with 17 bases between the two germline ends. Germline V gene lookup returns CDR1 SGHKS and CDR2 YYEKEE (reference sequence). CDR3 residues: CASSFGGTYFDEQFF. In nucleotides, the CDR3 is TGTGCCAGCAGCTTCGGCGGGACCTACTTCGATGAGCAGTTCTTC. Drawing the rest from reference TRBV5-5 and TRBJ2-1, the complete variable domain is DAGVTQSPTHLIKTRGQQVTLRCSPISGHKSVSWYQQVLGQGPQFIFQYYEKEERGRGNFPDRFSARQFPNYSSELNVNALLLGDSALYLCASSFGGTYFDEQFFGPGTRLTVL.

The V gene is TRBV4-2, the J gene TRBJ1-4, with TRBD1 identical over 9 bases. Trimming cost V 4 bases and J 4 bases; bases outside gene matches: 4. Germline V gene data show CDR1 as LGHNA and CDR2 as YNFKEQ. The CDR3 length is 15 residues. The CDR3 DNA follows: TGTGCCAGCAGCCTACGACAGGGGGATAATGAAAAACTGTTTTTT. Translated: CASSLRQGDNEKLFF.

DNA for the CDR3: TGTGCCAGCAGCTTATCTGCAGGGCTCTATGGCTACACCTTC. Translating gives CASSLSAGLYGYTF. V usage is TRBV7-8 and J usage is TRBJ1-2, with a possible D match to TRBD1 (5 bases). Deletions cut 2 bases from V and 4 bases from J, with 11 bases between. Germline V gene lookup returns CDR1 SGHVS and CDR2 FQNEAQ. CDR3 length equals 14 residues.

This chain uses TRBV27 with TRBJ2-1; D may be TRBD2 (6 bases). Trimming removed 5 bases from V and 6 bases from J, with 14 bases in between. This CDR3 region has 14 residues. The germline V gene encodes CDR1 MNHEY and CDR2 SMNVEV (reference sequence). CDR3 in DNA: TGTGCCAGCAGTATCCAACTAGCCGTCAATGAGCAGTTCTTC. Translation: CASSIQLAVNEQFF.